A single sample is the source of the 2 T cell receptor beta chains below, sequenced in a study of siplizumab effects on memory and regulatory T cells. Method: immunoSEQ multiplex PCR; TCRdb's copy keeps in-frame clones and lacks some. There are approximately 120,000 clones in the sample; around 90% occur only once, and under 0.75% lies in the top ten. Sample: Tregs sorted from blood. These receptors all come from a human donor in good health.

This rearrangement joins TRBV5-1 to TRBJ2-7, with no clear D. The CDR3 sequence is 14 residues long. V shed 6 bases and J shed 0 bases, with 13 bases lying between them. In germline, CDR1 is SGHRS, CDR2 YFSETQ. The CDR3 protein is CASNTDWSSYEQYF. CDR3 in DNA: TGCGCCAGCAACACCGACTGGAGCTCCTACGAGCAGTACTTC.

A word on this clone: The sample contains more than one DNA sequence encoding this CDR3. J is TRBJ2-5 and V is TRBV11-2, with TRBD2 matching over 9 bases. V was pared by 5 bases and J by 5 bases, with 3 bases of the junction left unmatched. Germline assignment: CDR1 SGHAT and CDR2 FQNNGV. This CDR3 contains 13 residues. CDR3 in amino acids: CASSLGLAETQYF. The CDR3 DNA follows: TGTGCCAGCAGCCTTGGACTAGCGGAGACCCAGTACTTC.